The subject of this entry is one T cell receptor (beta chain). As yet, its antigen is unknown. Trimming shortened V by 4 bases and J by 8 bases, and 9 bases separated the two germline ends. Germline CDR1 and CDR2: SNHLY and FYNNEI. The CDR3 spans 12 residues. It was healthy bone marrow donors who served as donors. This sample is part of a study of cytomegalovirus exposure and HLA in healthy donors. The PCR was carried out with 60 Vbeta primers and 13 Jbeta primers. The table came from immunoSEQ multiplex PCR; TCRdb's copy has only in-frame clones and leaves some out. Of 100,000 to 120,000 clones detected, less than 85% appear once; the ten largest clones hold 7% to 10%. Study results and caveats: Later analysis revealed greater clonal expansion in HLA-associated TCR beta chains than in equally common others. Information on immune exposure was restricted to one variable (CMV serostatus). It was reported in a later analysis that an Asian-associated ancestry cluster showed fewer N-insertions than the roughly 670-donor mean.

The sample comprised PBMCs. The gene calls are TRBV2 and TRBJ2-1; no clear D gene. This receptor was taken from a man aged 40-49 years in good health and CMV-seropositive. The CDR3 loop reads CASSGLFYEQFF. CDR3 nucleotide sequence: TGTGCCAGCAGTGGGCTTTTCTATGAGCAGTTCTTC.